This T cell receptor beta chain was recorded in a study of OX40 agonist ivuxolimab in advanced cancers. Study-wide background: Patients with prior anti-PD-1, anti-PD-L1 or anti-CTLA-4 therapy were eligible; roughly 40% had some. Partial responses occurred in Three dose-escalation patients, one with hepatocellular carcinoma and two with cutaneous melanoma.

The CDR3 has 15 residues. V was pared by 6 bases and J by 15 bases, with 13 bases of the junction left unmatched. Germline CDR1 MNHNS, CDR2 SASEGT. The protocol was immunoSEQ multiplex PCR, while the TCRdb copy is restricted to in-frame clones and leaves out a portion. The table shows around 92,000 clones, with about 92% occurring only once. The chain recombines TRBV6-1 with TRBJ2-1; 14 bases line up with TRBD2. This TCR came from an adult with an advanced solid tumor such as melanoma, head and neck, liver or kidney cancer. Sequenced here: CD4+ or CD8+ T cells sorted from blood, sampled in a trial of the OX40 agonist ivuxolimab. CDR3 in amino acids: CASSPGTSGSKPSFF. As DNA, the CDR3 is TGTGCCAGCAGCCCCGGGACTAGCGGGAGTAAGCCCTCGTTCTTC.